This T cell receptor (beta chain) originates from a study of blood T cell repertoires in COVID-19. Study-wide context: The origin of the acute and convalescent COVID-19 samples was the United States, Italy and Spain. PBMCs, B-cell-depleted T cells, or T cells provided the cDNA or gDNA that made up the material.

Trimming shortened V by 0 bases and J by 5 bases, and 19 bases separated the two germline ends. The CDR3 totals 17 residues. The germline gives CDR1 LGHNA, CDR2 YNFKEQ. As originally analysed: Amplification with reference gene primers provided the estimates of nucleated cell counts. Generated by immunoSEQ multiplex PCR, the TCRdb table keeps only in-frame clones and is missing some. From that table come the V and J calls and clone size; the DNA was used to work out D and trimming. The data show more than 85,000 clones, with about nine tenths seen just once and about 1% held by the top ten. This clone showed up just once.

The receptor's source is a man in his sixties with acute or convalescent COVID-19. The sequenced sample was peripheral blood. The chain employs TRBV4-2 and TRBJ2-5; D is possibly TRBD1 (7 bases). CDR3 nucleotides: TGTGCCAGCAGCCAAGAGGCGGGGAGTAACAGGGGCGAGACCCAGTACTTC. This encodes CASSQEAGSNRGETQYF.